This T cell receptor (beta chain) was recorded in a study of T cells in Graves' hyperthyroidism and ophthalmopathy (dated by TCRdb to about 2019). Describing the broader study: To identify distinguishing TCR V-J signatures, a discovery cohort of 100 or so patients was used, comprising approximately 40 with Graves' ophthalmopathy and around 57 with stable Graves' hyperthyroidism. An independent validation cohort of about 19 hyperthyroidism patients and 17 patients who later progressed to ophthalmopathy tested prospective prediction of ophthalmopathy. The roughly 94 discovery patients were randomly divided into training and test sets at a 7:3 ratio. The study also compared thyroid tissue and blood T-cell repertoires from five or six Graves' hyperthyroidism patients. After sampling, hyperthyroidism patients received methimazole starting at 30 mg daily, and ophthalmopathy patients received high-dose intravenous methylprednisolone. The paper describes TCR Vbeta CDR3 sequencing of 135 peripheral blood samples, made up of 43 ophthalmopathy patients, 70 to 75 hyperthyroidism patients and 17 progressor patients. Results the study describes overall, beyond this receptor: No statistical method was used to fix the sample size in advance, and group allocation was not hidden from the investigators. Blood samples also contained most of the expanded thyroid clonotypes (frequency above 0.001), which suggests that blood repertoires may reflect thyroid immune responses. A 13 V-J signature model separated ophthalmopathy from stable hyperthyroidism, with around 88% sensitivity and 81% to 83% specificity in cross-validation and 80%/75% in testing. In validation, the model predicted progression to ophthalmopathy with around 71% sensitivity and approximately 74% specificity, a median of approximately 6.5 months before onset.

On this clonotype: Its specific antigen is unknown. Base qualities are not recorded, but no much larger clone differs from it by a single base.

Counted from cysteine to phenylalanine, this CDR3 has 14 amino acids. Only the CDR3 part of the read is kept: 42 bases, read in frame from the first base. V is pruned by 2 bases and J by 12 bases, leaving 11 bases of the junction without a gene match. Looking up the germline V gene yields CDR1 WSHSY and CDR2 SAAADI. Exclusion was applied to patients with uncontrolled infections, other autoimmune diseases, pregnancy or lactation. Diagnoses were based on clinical symptoms, serum thyroxine and TRAb, thyroid ultrasound and orbital computed tomography. Total RNA was extracted with Trizol reagent, and quality was checked on an Agilent 2100 Bioanalyzer. Amplification of TCR beta CDR3 regions was carried out from RNA transcripts. The TCR CDR3 was subjected to a first round of RT-PCR using the HTBI primer set and the Qiagen OneStep RT-PCR kit. The libraries were constructed in a second round of multiplex PCR and then size-selected and purified. Sequencing of the libraries was done on an Illumina HiSeq2000 using paired-end 100 bp reads. Processing in the source paper ran as follows. SOAPnuke was used to process the raw data, with reads discarded if the reads contained adapters or uncalled bases, had a mean Phred below 15, or lacked an exact constant-primer or identifier match. High-quality paired reads were merged with COPE v1.2.5, and unique nucleotide sequences were defined as clonotypes. MiTCR v1.1 was used to align the clonotypes against IMGT TRBV, TRBD and TRBJ reference segments. Only V-J combinations with frequency above 0.0001, covering 98% to 99.2% of repertoires, were analysed. A TCS score was defined as the ratio of F50 (clonal expansion) to E x V (chaos), with BLOSUM62-based TCRdist applied between CDR3 peptides within each V-J. Welch's t-statistics and random forest reduced around 550 V-J features to about 12, which were used in a naive Bayes classifier (R e1071). Thyroid-blood repertoire similarity was quantified with the Morisita-Horn index. TCRdb reprocessed the public reads (quality trimming at Q25 with fastp, clone calling with MiXCR) and kept in-frame beta chains. Each entry merges the rows of one CDR3 protein and shows their most common DNA and genes. None of the V and J calls come from the authors' own analysis; TCRdb made them. The sample includes around 600,000 distinct CDR3 sequences, with 45% observed a single time. The ten top clones hold 7% to 7.5% of the sample.

Sample: peripheral blood or thyroid tissue (not recorded which). The clonotype comes from an adult man with Graves' disease, either hyperthyroidism or ophthalmopathy (not recorded which). In this chain, TRBV10-2 is recombined with TRBJ1-2; TRBD1 matches 8 bases in the middle. The nucleotide sequence is TGCGCCAGCAGTGAGGGACAGGGAAGCGCTGGAAACACCTTC. This is translated as CASSEGQGSAGNTF.